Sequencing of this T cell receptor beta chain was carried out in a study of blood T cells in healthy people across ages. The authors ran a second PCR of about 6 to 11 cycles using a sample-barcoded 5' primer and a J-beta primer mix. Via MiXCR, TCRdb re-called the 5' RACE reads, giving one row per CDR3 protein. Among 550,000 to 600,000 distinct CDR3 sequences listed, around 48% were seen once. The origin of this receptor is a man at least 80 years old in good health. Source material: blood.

The CDR3 sequence: CSARGARQGTSYEQYF. CDR3 DNA sequence: TGCAGTGCTAGGGGTGCGAGACAGGGGACGTCCTACGAGCAGTACTTC. This chain uses TRBV20-1 with TRBJ2-7, with 8 bases aligning to TRBD1. V lost 3 bases to trimming and J lost 1 base; unmatched junction nucleotides: 11. Germline V gene data show CDR1 as DFQATT and CDR2 as SNEGSKA (reference sequence). The CDR3 is made up of 16 amino acids.